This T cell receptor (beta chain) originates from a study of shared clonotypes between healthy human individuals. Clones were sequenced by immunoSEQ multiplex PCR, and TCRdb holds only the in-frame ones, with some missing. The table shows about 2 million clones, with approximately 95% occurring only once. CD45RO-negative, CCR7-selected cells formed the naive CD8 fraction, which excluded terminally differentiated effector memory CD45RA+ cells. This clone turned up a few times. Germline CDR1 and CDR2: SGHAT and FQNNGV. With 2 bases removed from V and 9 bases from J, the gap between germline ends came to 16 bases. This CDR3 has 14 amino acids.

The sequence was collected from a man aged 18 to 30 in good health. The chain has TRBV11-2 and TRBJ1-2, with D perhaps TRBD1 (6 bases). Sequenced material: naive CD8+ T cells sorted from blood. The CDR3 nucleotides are TGTGCCAGCAGCTTAAACGGGGGCTTGGGAAGCTACACCTTC. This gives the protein CASSLNGGLGSYTF.